The sample holds a few counts of the clone carrying this T cell receptor (beta chain). CDR1 is SGHRS and CDR2 is YFSETQ in the germline V gene. V was pared by 0 bases and J by 3 bases, with 12 bases between. The CDR3 sequence is 15 residues long. The data stem from a study of T cells in Graves' hyperthyroidism and ophthalmopathy. From RNA transcripts, TCR beta CDR3 regions were amplified. The study used the HTBI primer set for a first-round RT-PCR of the TCR CDR3. TCRdb reprocessed the multiplex PCR reads with MiXCR, giving one entry per CDR3 protein. The top ten hold under 55% of the sample, which has over 400,000 distinct CDR3 sequences, less than 25% seen once. A NOSPECS grade of at least 4, a Clinical Activity Score of at least 3 and duration under 3 months were recorded in ophthalmopathy patients. Clinical symptoms, serum thyroxine and TRAb, thyroid ultrasound and orbital computed tomography were used for the diagnoses.

The chain uses TRBV5-1 and TRBJ2-5; possible D gene TRBD2, 5 bases. Sequencing used blood. The sequence came from a woman in her 70s with Graves' ophthalmopathy. CDR3 sequence: CASSLAEGREETQYF. CDR3 nucleotide sequence: TGCGCCAGCAGCTTGGCCGAGGGCAGAGAAGAGACCCAGTACTTC.